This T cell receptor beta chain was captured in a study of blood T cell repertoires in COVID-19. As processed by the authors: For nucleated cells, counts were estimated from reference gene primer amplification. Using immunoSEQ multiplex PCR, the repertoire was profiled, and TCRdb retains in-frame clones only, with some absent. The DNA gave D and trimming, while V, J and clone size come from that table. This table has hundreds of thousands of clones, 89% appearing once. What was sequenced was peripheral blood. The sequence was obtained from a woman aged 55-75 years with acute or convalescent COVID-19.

This CDR3 is CASSLSGRSEQYF. In nucleotides, the CDR3 is TGTGCCAGCAGTTTATCTGGCAGGTCCGAGCAGTACTTC. V usage is TRBV27 and J usage is TRBJ2-7; no definite D call. CDR1 is MNHEY, CDR2 SMNVEV, per germline (reference sequence). The CDR3 is 13 residues long. V was pared by 0 bases and J by 6 bases, with 9 bases between.